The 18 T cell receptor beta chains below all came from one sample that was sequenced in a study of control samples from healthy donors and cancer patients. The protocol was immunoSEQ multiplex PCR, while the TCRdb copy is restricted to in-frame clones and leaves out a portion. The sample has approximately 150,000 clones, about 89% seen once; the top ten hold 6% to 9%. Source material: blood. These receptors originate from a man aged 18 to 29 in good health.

CDR3 sequence reads: CATSVRTGSDEQYF. The CDR3 DNA is TGTGCCACCAGCGTCAGGACAGGGAGCGACGAGCAGTACTTC. V gene TRBV15 combines with J gene TRBJ2-7, with 8 positions matching TRBD1. Germline CDR1 and CDR2: LNHNV and YYDKDF (reference sequence). Trimming took 5 bases from V and 5 from J; bases not matched to a gene: 8. This CDR3 has 14 residues.

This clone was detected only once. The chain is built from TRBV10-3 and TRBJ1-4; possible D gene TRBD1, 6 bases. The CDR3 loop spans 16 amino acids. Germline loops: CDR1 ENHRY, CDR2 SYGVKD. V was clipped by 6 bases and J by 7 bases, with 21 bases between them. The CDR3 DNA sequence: TGTGCCATCAGCTCTTCCCCGACAGGAGAGGGTGAAAAACTGTTTTTT. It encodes CAISSSPTGEGEKLFF.

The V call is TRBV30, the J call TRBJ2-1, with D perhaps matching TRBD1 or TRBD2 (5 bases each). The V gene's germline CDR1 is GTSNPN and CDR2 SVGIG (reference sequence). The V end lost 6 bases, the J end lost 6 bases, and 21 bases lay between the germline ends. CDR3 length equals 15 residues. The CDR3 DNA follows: TGTGCCTGTGGGGATTTAGGACATCGGGGCAATGAGCAGTTCTTC. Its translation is CACGDLGHRGNEQFF. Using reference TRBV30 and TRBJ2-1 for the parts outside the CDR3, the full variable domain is SQTIHQWPATLVQPVGSPLSLECTVEGTSNPNLYWYRQAAGRGLQLLFYSVGIGQISSEVPQNLSASRPQDRQFILSSKKLLLSDSGFYLCACGDLGHRGNEQFFGPGTRLTVL.

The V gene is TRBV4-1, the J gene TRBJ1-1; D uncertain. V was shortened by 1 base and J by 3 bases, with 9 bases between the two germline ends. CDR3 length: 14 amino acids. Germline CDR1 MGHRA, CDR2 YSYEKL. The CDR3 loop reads CASSQVGSDTEAFF. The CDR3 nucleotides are TGCGCCAGCAGCCAAGTGGGATCAGACACTGAAGCTTTCTTT.

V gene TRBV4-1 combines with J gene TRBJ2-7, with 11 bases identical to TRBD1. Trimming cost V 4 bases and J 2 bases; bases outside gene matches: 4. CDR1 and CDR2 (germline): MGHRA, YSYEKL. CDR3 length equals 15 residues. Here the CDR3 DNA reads TGCGCCAGCAGCCTACCGGGACAGGGGGCCTACGAGCAGTACTTC. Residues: CASSLPGQGAYEQYF.

The CDR3 DNA follows: TGTGCCTGGAGTGCAGGGATGAACACTGAAGCTTTCTTT. As protein: CAWSAGMNTEAFF. The rearrangement uses TRBV30 and TRBJ1-1; perhaps TRBD1 as D (5 bases). CDR3 length: 13 residues. Germline V gives CDR1 GTSNPN, CDR2 SVGIG (reference sequence). V gave up 1 base and J gave up 0 bases, with 6 bases separating them.

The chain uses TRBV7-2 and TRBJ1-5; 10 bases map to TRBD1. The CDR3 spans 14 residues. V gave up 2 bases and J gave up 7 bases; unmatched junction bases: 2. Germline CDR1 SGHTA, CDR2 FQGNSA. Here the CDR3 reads CASSLRDRGQPQHF. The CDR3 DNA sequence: TGTGCCAGCAGCTTAAGGGACAGGGGCCAGCCCCAGCATTTT. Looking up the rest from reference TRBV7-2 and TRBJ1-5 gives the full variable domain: GAGVSQSPSNKVTEKGKDVELRCDPISGHTALYWYRQSLGQGLEFLIYFQGNSAPDKSGLPSDRFSAERTGGSVSTLTIQRTQQEDSAVYLCASSLRDRGQPQHFGDGTRLSIL.

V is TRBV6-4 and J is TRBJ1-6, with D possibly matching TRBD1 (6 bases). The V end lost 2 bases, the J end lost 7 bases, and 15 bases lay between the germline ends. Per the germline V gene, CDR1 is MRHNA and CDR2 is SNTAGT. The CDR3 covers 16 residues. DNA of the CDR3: TGTGCCAGCAGTGACCCCACGAGGGGGGCGAATTCACCCCTCCACTTT. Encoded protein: CASSDPTRGANSPLHF.

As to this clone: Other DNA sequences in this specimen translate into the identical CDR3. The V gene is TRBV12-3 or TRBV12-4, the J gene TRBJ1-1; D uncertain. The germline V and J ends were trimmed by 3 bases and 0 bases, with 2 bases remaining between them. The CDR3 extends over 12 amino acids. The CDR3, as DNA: TGTGCCAGCAGTTTTCTGAACACTGAAGCTTTCTTT. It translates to CASSFLNTEAFF.

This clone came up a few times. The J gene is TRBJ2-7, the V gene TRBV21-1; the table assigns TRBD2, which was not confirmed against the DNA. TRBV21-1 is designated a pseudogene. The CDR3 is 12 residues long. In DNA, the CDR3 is TGTGCCAGCAGCAAAGGAGGGTACGAGCAGTACTTC. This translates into CASSKGGYEQYF.

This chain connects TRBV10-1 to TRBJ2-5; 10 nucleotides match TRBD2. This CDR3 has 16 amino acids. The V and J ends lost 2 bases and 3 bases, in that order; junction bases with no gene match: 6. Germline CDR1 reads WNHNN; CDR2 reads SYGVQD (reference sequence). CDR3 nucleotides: TGCGCCAGCAGTGAGGGGTTAGCGGGGGGCGAAGAGACCCAGTACTTC. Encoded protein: CASSEGLAGGEETQYF.

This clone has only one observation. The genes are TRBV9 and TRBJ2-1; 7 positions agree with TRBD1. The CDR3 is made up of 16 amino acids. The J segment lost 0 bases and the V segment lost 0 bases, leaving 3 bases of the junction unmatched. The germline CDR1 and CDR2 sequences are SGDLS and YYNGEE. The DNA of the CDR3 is TGTGCCAGCAGCGTAGGAAGGGGGCCCTCCTACAATGAGCAGTTCTTC. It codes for CASSVGRGPSYNEQFF.

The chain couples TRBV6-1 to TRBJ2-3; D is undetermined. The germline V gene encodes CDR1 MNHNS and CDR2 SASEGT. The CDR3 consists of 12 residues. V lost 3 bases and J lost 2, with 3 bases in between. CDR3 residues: CASSEVTDTQYF. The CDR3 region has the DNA TGTGCCAGCAGTGAGGTCACAGATACGCAGTATTTT.

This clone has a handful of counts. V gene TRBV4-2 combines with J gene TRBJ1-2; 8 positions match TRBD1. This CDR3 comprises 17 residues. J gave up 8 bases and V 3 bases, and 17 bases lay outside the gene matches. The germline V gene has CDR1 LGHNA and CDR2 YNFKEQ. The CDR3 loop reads CASSHLNTQGAVEGYTF. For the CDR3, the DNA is TGTGCCAGCAGCCACCTTAATACGCAGGGGGCTGTTGAGGGCTACACCTTC.

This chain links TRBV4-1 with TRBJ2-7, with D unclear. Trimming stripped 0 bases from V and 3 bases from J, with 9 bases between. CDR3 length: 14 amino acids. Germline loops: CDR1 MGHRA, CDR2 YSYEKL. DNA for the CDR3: TGCGCCAGCAGCCAAGAACGTGGAAGCTACGAGCAGTACTTC. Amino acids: CASSQERGSYEQYF.

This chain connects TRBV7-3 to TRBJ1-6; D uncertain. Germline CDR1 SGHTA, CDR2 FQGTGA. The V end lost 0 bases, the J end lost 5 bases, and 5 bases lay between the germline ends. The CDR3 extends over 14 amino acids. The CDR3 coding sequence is TGTGCCAGCAGCTTAACGCAGAATAATTCACCCCTCCACTTT. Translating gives CASSLTQNNSPLHF.

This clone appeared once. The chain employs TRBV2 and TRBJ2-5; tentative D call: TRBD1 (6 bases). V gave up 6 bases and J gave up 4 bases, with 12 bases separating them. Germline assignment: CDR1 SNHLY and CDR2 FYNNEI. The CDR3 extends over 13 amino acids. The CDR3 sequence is CASSFTGLETQYF. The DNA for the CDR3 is TGTGCCAGCAGCTTTACAGGGCTAGAGACCCAGTACTTC.

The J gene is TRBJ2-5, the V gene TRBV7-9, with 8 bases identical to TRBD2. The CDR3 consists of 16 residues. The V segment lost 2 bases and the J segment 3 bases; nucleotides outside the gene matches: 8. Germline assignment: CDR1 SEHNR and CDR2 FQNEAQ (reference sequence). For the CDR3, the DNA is TGTGCCAGCAGCTTATTATACGGGGGGGCCAAAGAGACCCAGTACTTC. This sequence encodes CASSLLYGGAKETQYF.